A single T cell receptor beta chain is shown here with its context. The CDR3 consists of 17 residues. In germline, CDR1 is KGHSH, CDR2 LQKENI. The V end was cut by 1 base, the J end by 0 bases, with 15 bases between. The data were obtained in a study of blood T cell repertoires in COVID-19. Only in-frame clones appear in the TCRdb table, and some are missing; sequencing was by immunoSEQ multiplex PCR. The data contain about 150,000 clones, around 83% of them singletons. The TCR was taken from a woman in her 70s who had recovered from COVID-19. Sequenced sample: peripheral blood. This chain links TRBV18 with TRBJ1-1; D gene uncertain. CDR3 DNA sequence: TGTGCCAGCTCACCACTAGTAGACACGCCATTGAACACTGAAGCTTTCTTT. It encodes CASSPLVDTPLNTEAFF.